One sample yielded the 8 T cell receptor beta chains listed below, sequenced in a study of T cells in tuberculosis. Clones were sequenced by immunoSEQ multiplex PCR, and TCRdb holds only the in-frame ones, with some missing. This sample carries around 25,000 clones, just over 90% of them seen once, and the ten largest clones take under 20%. The material sequenced was PBMCs. These receptors were collected from a donor between 10 and 35 years old with latent tuberculosis or without tuberculosis infection. Some clones in this sample may be carry-over from other donors' samples.

The V gene is TRBV18, the J gene TRBJ2-1; 8 nucleotides match TRBD2. The CDR3 has 16 amino acids. CDR1 KGHSH and CDR2 LQKENI come from the germline V gene. The V and J ends lost 4 bases and 7 bases, in that order; junction bases with no gene match: 12. CDR3 sequence (DNA): TGTGCCAGCTCACTCCGGACTAGCCCATTAGGGAATGAGCAGTTCTTC. Translated, it gives CASSLRTSPLGNEQFF.

The rearrangement uses TRBV7-3 and TRBJ2-7, with 9 bases lining up with TRBD2. Unmatched junction bases numbered 3, after V lost 2 bases and J lost 1 base. CDR3 size: 15 residues. Germline V gene lookup returns CDR1 SGHTA and CDR2 FQGTGA. As DNA, the CDR3 is TGTGCCAGCAGCTTATTTAGCGGGAGTTCCTACGAGCAGTACTTC. It specifies CASSLFSGSSYEQYF.

In this sample, this clone turned up once. This chain connects TRBV27 to TRBJ2-7; 8 bases are a match to TRBD1. There are 15 residues in the CDR3. Germline V CDR1 and CDR2: MNHEY, SMNVEV (reference sequence). Trimming cost V 6 bases and J 2 bases; bases outside gene matches: 9. CDR3 in DNA: TGTGCCAGCAGGCGAACCGGGACAGGAGCCTACGAGCAGTACTTC. This encodes CASRRTGTGAYEQYF.

V is TRBV6-4 and J is TRBJ2-1, with D perhaps matching TRBD2 (7 bases). The CDR3 length is 15 residues. In germline, CDR1 is MRHNA, CDR2 SNTAGT. Written as DNA, the CDR3 is TGTGCAGCAGGGCCTCCACCGAGGGGAGGGGGGAGGCAGTTCTTC. Translation gives CAAGPPPRGGGRQFF.

This sequence joins TRBV5-1 and TRBJ2-1; the D gene is possibly TRBD2 (5 bases). The CDR3 has 16 amino acids. Trimming removed 3 bases from V and 0 bases from J, with 13 bases in between. Per germline, CDR1 SGHRS and CDR2 YFSETQ. CDR3 DNA sequence: TGCGCCAGCAGCTCCCTGGACTTTAGCTCCTACAATGAGCAGTTCTTC. It specifies CASSSLDFSSYNEQFF.

The CDR3 here is CASSPRLASHYEQYF. In nucleotides, the CDR3 is TGTGCCAGCAGCCCACGACTAGCGTCTCACTACGAGCAGTACTTC. The chain has TRBV14 and TRBJ2-7, with 8 positions matching TRBD2. V was pared by 4 bases and J by 3 bases, with 8 bases of the junction left unmatched. Germline CDR1 reads SGHDN; CDR2 reads FVKESK. The CDR3 is 15 amino acids.

This chain uses TRBV21-1 with TRBJ2-1; the table names TRBD2, a call not compared with the DNA. TRBV21-1 is annotated as a pseudogene. The CDR3 extends over 16 amino acids. CDR3 DNA sequence: TGTGCCAGCAGCCCTACGATAAGTGAGCCCTACAATGAGCAGTTCTTC. Protein product: CASSPTISEPYNEQFF.

V is TRBV9 and J is TRBJ2-7; D call uncertain. The CDR3 contains 14 residues. V lost 0 bases, J lost 0 bases, and 7 bases lay in between. Germline values: CDR1 SGDLS, CDR2 YYNGEE. The CDR3 DNA reads as TGTGCCAGCAGCGTAGGCCCGGGCTCCTACGAGCAGTACTTC. Translated: CASSVGPGSYEQYF. Drawing the rest from reference TRBV9 and TRBJ2-7, the complete variable domain is DSGVTQTPKHLITATGQRVTLRCSPRSGDLSVYWYQQSLDQGLQFLIQYYNGEERAKGNILERFSAQQFPDLHSELNLSSLELGDSALYFCASSVGPGSYEQYFGPGTRLTVT.